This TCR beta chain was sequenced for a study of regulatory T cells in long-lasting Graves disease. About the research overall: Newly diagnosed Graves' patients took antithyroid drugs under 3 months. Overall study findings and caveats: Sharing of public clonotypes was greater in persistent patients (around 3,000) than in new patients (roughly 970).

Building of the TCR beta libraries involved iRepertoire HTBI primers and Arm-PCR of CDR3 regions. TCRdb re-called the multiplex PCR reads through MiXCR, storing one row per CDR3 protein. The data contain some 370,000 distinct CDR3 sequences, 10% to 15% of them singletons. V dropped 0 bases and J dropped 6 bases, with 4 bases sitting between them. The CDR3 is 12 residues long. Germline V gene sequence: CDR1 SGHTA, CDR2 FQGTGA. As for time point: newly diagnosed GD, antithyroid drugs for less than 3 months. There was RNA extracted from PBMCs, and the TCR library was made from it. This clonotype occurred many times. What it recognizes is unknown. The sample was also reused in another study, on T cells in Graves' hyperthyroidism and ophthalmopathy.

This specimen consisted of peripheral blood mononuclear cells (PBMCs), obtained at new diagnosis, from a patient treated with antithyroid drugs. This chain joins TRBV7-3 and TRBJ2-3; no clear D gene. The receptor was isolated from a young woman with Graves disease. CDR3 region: CASSLTGDTQYF. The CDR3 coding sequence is TGTGCCAGCAGCTTAACAGGGGATACGCAGTATTTT.